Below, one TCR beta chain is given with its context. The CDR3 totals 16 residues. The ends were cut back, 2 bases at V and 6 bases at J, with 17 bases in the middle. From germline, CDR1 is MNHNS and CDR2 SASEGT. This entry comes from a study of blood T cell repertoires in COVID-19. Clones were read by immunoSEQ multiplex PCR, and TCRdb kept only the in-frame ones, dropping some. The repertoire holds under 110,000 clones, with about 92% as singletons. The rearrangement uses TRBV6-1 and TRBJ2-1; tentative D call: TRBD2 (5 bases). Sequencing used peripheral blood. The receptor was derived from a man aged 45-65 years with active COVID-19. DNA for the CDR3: TGTGCCAGCAGTGAAATAAGTCGAGGGCCAGCCAATGAGCAGTTCTTC. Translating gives CASSEISRGPANEQFF.